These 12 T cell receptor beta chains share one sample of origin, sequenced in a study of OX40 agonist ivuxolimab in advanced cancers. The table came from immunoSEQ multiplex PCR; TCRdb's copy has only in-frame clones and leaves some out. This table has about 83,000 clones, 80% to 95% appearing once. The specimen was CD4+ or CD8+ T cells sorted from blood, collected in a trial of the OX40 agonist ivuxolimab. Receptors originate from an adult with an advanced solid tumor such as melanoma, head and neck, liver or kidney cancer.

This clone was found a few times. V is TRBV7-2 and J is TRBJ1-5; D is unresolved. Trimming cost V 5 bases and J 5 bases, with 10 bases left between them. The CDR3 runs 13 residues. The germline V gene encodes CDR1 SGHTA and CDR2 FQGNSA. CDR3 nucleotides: TGTGCCAGCAGCCTGGACGGTTATCAGCCCCAGCATTTT. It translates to CASSLDGYQPQHF.

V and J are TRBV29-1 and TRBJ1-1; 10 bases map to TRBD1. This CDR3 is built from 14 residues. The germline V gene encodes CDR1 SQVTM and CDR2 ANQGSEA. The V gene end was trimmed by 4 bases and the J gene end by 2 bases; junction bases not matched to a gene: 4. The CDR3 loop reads CSVGRDRGNTEAFF. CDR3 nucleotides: TGCAGCGTTGGCCGGGACAGGGGCAACACTGAAGCTTTCTTT.

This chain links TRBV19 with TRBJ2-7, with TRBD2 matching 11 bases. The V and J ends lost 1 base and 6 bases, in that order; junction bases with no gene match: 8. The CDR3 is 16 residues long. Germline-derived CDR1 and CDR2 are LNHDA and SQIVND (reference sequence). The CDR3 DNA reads TGTGCCAGTAGTATAGCAGGAGGACTAGCGGGCCGCGAGCAGTACTTC. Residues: CASSIAGGLAGREQYF.

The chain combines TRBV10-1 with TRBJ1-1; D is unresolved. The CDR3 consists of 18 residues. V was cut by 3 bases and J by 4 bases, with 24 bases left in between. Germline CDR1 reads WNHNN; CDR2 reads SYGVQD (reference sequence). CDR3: CASSDNLTGGRWCTEAFF. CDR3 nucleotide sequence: TGCGCCAGCAGTGACAATCTCACCGGCGGACGTTGGTGCACTGAAGCTTTCTTT.

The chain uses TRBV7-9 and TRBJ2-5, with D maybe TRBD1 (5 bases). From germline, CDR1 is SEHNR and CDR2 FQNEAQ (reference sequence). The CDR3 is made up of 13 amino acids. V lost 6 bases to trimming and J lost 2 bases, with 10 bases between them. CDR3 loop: CASRPREQETQYF. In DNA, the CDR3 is TGTGCCAGCAGACCCAGGGAACAAGAGACCCAGTACTTC.

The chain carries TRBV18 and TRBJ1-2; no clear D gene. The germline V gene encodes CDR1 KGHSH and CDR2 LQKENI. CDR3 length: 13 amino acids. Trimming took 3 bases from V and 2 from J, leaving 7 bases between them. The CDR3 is CASSPDGNYGYTF. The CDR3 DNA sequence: TGTGCCAGCTCACCTGACGGAAACTATGGCTACACCTTC.

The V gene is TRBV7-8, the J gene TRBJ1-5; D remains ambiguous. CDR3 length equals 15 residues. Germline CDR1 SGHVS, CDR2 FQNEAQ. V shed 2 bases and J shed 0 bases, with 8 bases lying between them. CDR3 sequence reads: CASSLNSYSNQPQHF. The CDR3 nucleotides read TGTGCCAGCAGCTTAAACTCATATAGCAATCAGCCCCAGCATTTT.

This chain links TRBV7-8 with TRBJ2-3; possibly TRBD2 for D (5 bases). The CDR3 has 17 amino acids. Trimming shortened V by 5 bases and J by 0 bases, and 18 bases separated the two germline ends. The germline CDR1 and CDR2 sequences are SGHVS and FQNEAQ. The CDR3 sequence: CASSLTAGGISTDTQYF. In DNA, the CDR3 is TGTGCCAGCAGCCTTACGGCGGGCGGAATTAGCACAGATACGCAGTATTTT.

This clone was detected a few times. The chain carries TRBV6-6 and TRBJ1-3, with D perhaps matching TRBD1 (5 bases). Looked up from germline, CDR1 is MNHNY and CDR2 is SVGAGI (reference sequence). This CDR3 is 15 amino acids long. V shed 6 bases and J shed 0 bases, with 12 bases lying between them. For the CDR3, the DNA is TGTGCCAGCAGGGGGGGATTGTCCTCTGGAAACACCATATATTTT. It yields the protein CASRGGLSSGNTIYF.

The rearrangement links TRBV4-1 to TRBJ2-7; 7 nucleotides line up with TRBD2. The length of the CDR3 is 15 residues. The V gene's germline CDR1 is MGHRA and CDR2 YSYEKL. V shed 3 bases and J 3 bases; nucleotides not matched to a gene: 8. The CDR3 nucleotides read TGCGCCAGCAGCCAGGGTTATAGCGGGCTCTACGAGCAGTACTTC. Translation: CASSQGYSGLYEQYF.

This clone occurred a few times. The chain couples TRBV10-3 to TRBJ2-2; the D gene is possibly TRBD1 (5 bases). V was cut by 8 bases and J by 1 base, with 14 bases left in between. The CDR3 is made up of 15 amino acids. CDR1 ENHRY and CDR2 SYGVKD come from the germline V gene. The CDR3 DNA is TGTGCCATCTCGACTGGACAACTGAACACCGGGGAGCTGTTTTTT. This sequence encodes CAISTGQLNTGELFF.

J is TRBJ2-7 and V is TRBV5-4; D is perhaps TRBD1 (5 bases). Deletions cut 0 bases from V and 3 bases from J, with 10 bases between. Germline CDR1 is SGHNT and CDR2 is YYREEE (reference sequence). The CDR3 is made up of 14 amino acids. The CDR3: CASSLDLQDYEQYF. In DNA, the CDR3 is TGTGCCAGCAGCTTGGACTTACAGGACTACGAGCAGTACTTC.